This entry is about one T cell receptor beta chain. Its antigen remains unidentified. Repertoires were generated with immunoSEQ multiplex PCR, while TCRdb's copy carries only in-frame clones and drops some. Of around 130,000 clones in the sample, 94% were seen once. This specimen belongs to a study of T cell responses to AZD1222 COVID-19 vaccine. Study information: Second-dose timings of about 4 or about 12 weeks were pooled.

The CDR3 runs to 16 residues. Study-wide results and limits: The study sampled repertoires only after the peak T cell response.

This TCR was sampled from an adult in good health. Sample: peripheral blood, taken on day 0 of AZD1222 vaccination. This chain uses TRBV21-1 with TRBJ1-2. TRBV21-1 is labeled a pseudogene. The CDR3 here is CASSKVQFGTFYGYTF. DNA for the CDR3: TGTGCCAGCAGCAAAGTTCAGTTCGGGACCTTCTATGGCTACACCTTC.